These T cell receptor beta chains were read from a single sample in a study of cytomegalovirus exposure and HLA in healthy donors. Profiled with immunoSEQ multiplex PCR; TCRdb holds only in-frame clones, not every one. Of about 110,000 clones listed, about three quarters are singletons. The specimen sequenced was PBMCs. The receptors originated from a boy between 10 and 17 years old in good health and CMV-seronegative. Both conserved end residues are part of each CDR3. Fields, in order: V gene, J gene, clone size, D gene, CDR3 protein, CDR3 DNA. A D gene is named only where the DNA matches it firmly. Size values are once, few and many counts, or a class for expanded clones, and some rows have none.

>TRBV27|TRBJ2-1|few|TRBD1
CASSWGTGVNEQFF
TGTGCCAGCAGTTGGGGGACAGGGGTCAATGAGCAGTTCTTC
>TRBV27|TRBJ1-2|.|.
CASSLFPGLEGYTF
TGTGCCAGCAGTTTATTCCCGGGTTTAGAGGGCTACACCTTC
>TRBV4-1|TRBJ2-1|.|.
CASSQVAAWYNEQFF
TGCGCCAGCAGCCAAGTCGCGGCCTGGTACAATGAGCAGTTCTTC
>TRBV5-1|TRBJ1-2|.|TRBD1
CASSFSGTASRDGYTF
TGCGCCAGCAGCTTCTCCGGGACAGCTTCCCGGGATGGCTACACCTTC
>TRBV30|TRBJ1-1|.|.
CAWSDRPKTEAFF
TGTGCCTGGAGTGACAGGCCCAAAACTGAAGCTTTCTTT
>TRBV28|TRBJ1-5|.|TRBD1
CASSRGQGQSQPQHF
TGTGCCAGCAGTAGGGGACAGGGGCAAAGTCAGCCCCAGCATTTT
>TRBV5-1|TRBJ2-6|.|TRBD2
CASSAPGTSAGANVLTF
TGCGCCAGCAGCGCACCCGGGACTAGCGCTGGGGCCAACGTCCTGACTTTC
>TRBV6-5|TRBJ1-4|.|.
CASRGQTNEKLFF
TGTGCCAGCAGGGGACAAACTAATGAAAAACTGTTTTTT
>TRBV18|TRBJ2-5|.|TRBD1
CASSPETGQETQYF
TGTGCCAGCTCACCGGAGACAGGGCAAGAGACCCAGTACTTC
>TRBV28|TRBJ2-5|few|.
CASSFGAAVTQYF
TGTGCCAGCAGTTTTGGGGCCGCGGTGACCCAGTACTTC
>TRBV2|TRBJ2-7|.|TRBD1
CASSRQGGNYEQYF
TGTGCCAGCAGTCGACAGGGTGGGAACTACGAGCAGTACTTC
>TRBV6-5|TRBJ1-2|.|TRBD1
CASRRQGGYTF
TGTGCCAGCAGACGACAGGGCGGCTACACCTTC
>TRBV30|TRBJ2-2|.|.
CAWSRGDTNTGELFF
TGTGCCTGGAGCCGAGGGGACACGAACACCGGGGAGCTGTTTTTT
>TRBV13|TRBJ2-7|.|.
CASSHRELEQYF
TGTGCCAGCAGCCACAGGGAGCTAGAGCAGTACTTC
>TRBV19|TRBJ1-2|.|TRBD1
CASSMNRGEGYTF
TGTGCCAGTAGTATGAACAGGGGAGAGGGCTACACCTTC
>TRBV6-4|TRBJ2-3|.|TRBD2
CASSVTSGDTDTQYF
TGTGCCAGCAGTGTAACTAGCGGGGACACAGATACGCAGTATTTT
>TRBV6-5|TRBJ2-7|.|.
CASRSDSSYEQYF
TGTGCCAGCAGGTCGGACAGCTCCTACGAGCAGTACTTC
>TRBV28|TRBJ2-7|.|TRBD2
CASSLILGIAGSKDRIF
TGTGCCAGCAGTTTGATCTTAGGGATAGCGGGGTCAAAGGACCGAATCTTC
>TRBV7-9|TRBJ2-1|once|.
CASSPPVRNEQFF
TGTGCCAGCAGCCCCCCTGTCCGCAATGAGCAGTTCTTC
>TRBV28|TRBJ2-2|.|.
CASSSPGVGTGELFF
TGTGCCAGCAGTTCTCCCGGGGTCGGCACCGGGGAGCTGTTTTTT
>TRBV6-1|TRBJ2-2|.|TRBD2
CASSELAGGPGELFF
TGTGCCAGCAGTGAACTAGCGGGAGGGCCCGGGGAGCTGTTTTTT
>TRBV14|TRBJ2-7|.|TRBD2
CASSQDFGTRGYEQYF
TGTGCCAGCAGCCAAGATTTCGGGACTAGAGGCTACGAGCAGTACTTC
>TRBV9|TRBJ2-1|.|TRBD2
CASSVEASGYNEQFF
TGTGCCAGCAGCGTAGAGGCTAGCGGCTACAATGAGCAGTTCTTC
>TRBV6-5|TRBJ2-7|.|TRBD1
CASSRTGGLSEQYF
TGTGCCAGCAGTAGAACAGGGGGCTTGAGCGAGCAGTACTTC
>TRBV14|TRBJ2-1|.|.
CASSQLEVSYNEQFF
TGTGCCAGCAGCCAGCTCGAGGTCTCCTACAATGAGCAGTTCTTC
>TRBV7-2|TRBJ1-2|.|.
CASSPPGGNYGYTF
TGTGCCAGCAGCCCGCCCGGGGGGAACTATGGCTACACCTTC
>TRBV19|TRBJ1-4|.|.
CASSVYLARYEKLFF
TGTGCCAGTAGCGTATACCTAGCCCGCTACGAAAAACTGTTTTTT
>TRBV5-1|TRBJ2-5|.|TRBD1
CASSRWTGDQETQYF
TGCGCCAGCAGCCGCTGGACAGGGGATCAAGAGACCCAGTACTTC
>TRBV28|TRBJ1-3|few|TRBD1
CASSLMQGASGNTIYF
TGTGCCAGCAGTTTAATGCAGGGGGCCTCTGGAAACACCATATATTTT
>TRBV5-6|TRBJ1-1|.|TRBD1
CASSVDRGDEAFF
TGTGCCAGCAGCGTGGACAGGGGTGATGAAGCTTTCTTT
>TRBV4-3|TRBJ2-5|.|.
CASSQDRGVGETQYF
TGCGCCAGCAGCCAAGATCGCGGGGTAGGGGAGACCCAGTACTTC
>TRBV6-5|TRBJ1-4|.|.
CASRSGEKLFF
TGTGCCAGCAGATCGGGAGAAAAACTGTTTTTT
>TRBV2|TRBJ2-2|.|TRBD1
CASGGRGRNTGELFF
TGTGCCAGCGGAGGCAGGGGGCGCAACACCGGGGAGCTGTTTTTT
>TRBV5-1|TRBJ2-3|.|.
CASSLGGILGTDTQYF
TGCGCCAGCAGCTTGGGAGGGATTTTGGGCACAGATACGCAGTATTTT
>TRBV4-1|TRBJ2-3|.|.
CASSPHPGSTDTQYF
TGCGCCAGCAGCCCACACCCAGGGAGCACAGATACGCAGTATTTT
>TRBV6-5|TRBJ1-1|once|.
CASSYSGRDTEAFF
TGTGCCAGCAGTTACTCGGGCAGGGACACTGAAGCTTTCTTT
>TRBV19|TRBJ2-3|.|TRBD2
CASSPLAGITDTQYF
TGTGCCAGTAGTCCCCTAGCGGGGATCACAGATACGCAGTATTTT
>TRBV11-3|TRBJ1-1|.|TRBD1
CASSARQGANTEAFF
TGTGCCAGCAGCGCCCGACAGGGAGCCAACACTGAAGCTTTCTTT
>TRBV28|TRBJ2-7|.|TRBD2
CASSLGGFSYEQYF
TGTGCCAGCAGTTTGGGGGGGTTCTCCTACGAGCAGTACTTC
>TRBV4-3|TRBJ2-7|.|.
CASSQGQEGSYEQYF
TGCGCCAGCAGCCAAGGACAGGAAGGATCCTACGAGCAGTACTTC
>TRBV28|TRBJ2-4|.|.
CASETGWGNIQYF
TGTGCCAGTGAGACAGGATGGGGAAACATTCAGTACTTC
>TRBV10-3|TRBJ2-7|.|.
CAISESVDSAYEQYF
TGTGCCATCAGTGAGTCCGTGGACTCAGCCTACGAGCAGTACTTC
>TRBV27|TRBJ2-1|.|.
CASSSPHRVPWNEQFF
TGTGCCAGCAGTTCCCCCCACAGGGTACCTTGGAATGAGCAGTTCTTC
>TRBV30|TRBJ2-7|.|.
CAWSGQTYEQYF
TGTGCCTGGAGTGGACAAACTTACGAGCAGTACTTC
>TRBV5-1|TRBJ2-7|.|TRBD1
CASSSVGTAYEQYF
TGCGCCAGCAGCTCCGTCGGGACAGCCTACGAGCAGTACTTC
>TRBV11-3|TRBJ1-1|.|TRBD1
CASSPGGEGTEAFF
TGTGCCAGCAGTCCAGGGGGTGAGGGCACTGAAGCTTTCTTT
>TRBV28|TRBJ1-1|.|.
CASRRTARGTEAFF
TGTGCCAGCAGACGGACGGCTAGGGGGACTGAAGCTTTCTTT
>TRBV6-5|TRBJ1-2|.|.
CASSYAGEDGYTF
TGTGCCAGCAGTTACGCGGGGGAAGATGGCTACACCTTC
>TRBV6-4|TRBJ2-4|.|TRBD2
CASSETSGGTKNIQYF
TGTGCCAGCAGCGAGACTAGCGGGGGAACCAAAAACATTCAGTACTTC
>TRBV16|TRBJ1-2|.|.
CASSPDYNYGYTF
TGTGCCAGCAGCCCAGATTACAACTATGGCTACACCTTC
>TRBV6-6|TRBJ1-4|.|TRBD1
CASRQGPANEKLFF
TGTGCCAGCAGACAGGGGCCAGCTAATGAAAAACTGTTTTTT
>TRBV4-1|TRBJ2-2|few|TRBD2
CASSHQWTSGRTNTGELFF
TGCGCCAGCAGCCACCAATGGACTAGCGGGAGGACGAACACCGGGGAGCTGTTTTTT
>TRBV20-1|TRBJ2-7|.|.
CSARGGYEQYF
TGCAGTGCTAGAGGAGGGTACGAGCAGTACTTC
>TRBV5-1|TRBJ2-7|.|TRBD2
CASSRSDGRTRGAQYF
TGCGCCAGCAGCCGTTCCGACGGGAGGACCCGTGGGGCGCAGTACTTC
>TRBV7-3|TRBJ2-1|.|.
CASSAVGPDEQFF
TGTGCCAGCAGCGCCGTTGGGCCTGATGAGCAGTTCTTC
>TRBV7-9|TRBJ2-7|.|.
CASSWGSSYEQYF
TGTGCCAGCAGCTGGGGCAGCTCCTACGAGCAGTACTTC